A single sample is the source of the 3 T cell receptor beta chains below, sequenced in a study of T-cell memory formation after mild COVID-19. TCRdb re-called the 5' RACE reads with MiXCR, one entry per CDR3 protein. There are about 170,000 distinct CDR3 sequences in the sample; roughly 13% occur only once, and roughly 3.4% lies in the top ten. The sample consisted of PBMCs or a T cell subset sorted from them (not recorded which). The receptors were sampled from a man aged 18 to 30 who had mild COVID-19 (a few samples of this study predate the infection). Cell type and time point are not known.

The rearrangement uses TRBV7-3 and TRBJ2-3; D possibly corresponds to TRBD1 (6 bases). This CDR3 has 18 amino acids. Germline V CDR1 and CDR2: SGHTA, FQGTGA. V lost 2 bases and J 3 bases, leaving 21 bases between the germline ends. For the CDR3, the DNA is TGTGCCAGCAGCTTATTCGGTCGAGCGACAGGCAAAACAGATACGCAGTATTTT. Translated: CASSLFGRATGKTDTQYF.

The table lists this clonotype with a few counts. The V call is TRBV7-2, the J call TRBJ2-4; tentative D call: TRBD1 (6 bases). Germline V gives CDR1 SGHTA, CDR2 FQGNSA. V was trimmed by 5 bases and J by 6 bases, leaving 17 bases between them. CDR3 length equals 15 residues. The CDR3 loop is CASSHNREGGNIQYF. The CDR3 DNA reads as TGTGCCAGCAGCCATAACAGGGAAGGCGGAAACATTCAGTACTTC.

This clonotype has a handful of counts. The J gene is TRBJ2-5, the V gene TRBV5-1, with a weak D call TRBD2 (5 bases). CDR1 and CDR2 (germline): SGHRS, YFSETQ. V was cut by 3 bases and J by 5 bases, with 14 bases left in between. The CDR3 sequence is 14 residues long. The CDR3 loop reads CASSWDGSGETQYF. In DNA, the CDR3 is TGCGCCAGCAGCTGGGATGGGAGCGGCGAGACCCAGTACTTC.